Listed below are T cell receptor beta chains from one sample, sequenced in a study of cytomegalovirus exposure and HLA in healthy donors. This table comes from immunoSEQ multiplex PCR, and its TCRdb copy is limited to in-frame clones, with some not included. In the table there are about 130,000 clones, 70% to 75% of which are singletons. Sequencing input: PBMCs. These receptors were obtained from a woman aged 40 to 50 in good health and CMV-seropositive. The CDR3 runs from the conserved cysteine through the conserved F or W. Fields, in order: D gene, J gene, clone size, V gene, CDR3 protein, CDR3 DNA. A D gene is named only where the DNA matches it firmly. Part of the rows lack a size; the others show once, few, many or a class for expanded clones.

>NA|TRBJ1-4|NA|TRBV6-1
CASSDSATNEKLFF
TGTGCCAGCAGTGACAGTGCAACTAATGAAAAACTGTTTTTT
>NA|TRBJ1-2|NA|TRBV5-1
CASSLPGGDGHGYTF
TGCGCCAGCAGCCTTCCCGGGGGGGACGGCCATGGCTACACCTTC
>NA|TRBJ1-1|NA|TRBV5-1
CASSSEGGKTEAFF
TGCGCCAGCAGCTCCGAAGGGGGAAAGACTGAAGCTTTCTTT
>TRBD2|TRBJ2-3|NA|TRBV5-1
CASSSSGSTDTQYF
TGCGCCAGCAGCTCTAGCGGGAGTACAGATACGCAGTATTTT
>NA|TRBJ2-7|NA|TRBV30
CAWRQTGRTYEQYF
TGTGCCTGGAGGCAGACAGGTCGGACCTACGAGCAGTACTTC
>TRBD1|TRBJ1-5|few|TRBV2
CASSPTGTGGTQPQHF
TGTGCCAGCAGTCCAACCGGGACAGGGGGGACTCAGCCCCAGCATTTT
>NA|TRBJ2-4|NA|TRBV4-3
CASSQDLIQEAKNIQYF
TGCGCCAGCAGCCAAGACCTAATCCAGGAAGCCAAAAACATTCAGTACTTC
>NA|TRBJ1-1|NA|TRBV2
CASTRTANTEAFF
TGTGCCAGCACTCGGACAGCGAACACTGAAGCTTTCTTT
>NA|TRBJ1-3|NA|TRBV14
CASSILSSGNTIYF
TGTGCCAGCAGCATTCTGAGCTCTGGAAACACCATATATTTT
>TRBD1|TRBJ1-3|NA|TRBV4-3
CASSPQTRPGGSVIRSGNTIYF
TGCGCCAGCAGCCCACAAACAAGGCCAGGGGGCTCTGTCATACGCTCTGGAAACACCATATATTTT
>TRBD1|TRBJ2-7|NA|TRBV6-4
CASNSAQGSYEQYF
TGTGCCAGCAATAGCGCACAGGGGTCCTACGAGCAGTACTTC
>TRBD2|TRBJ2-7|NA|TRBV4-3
CASSRLAGPYEQYF
TGCGCCAGCAGCCGCCTAGCGGGACCCTACGAGCAGTACTTC
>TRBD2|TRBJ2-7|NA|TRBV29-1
CSVIEGGRLNEQYF
TGCAGCGTCATAGAAGGCGGGAGGCTGAACGAGCAGTACTTC
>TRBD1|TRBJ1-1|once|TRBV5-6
CASSLEKTGARGTEAFF
TGTGCCAGCAGCTTGGAGAAAACAGGGGCCCGGGGGACTGAAGCTTTCTTT
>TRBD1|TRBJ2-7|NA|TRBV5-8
CASSSDRDRGREQYF
TGTGCCAGCAGCTCGGACCGGGACAGGGGGAGAGAGCAGTACTTC
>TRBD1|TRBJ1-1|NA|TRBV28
CASKPDRVGSAFF
TGTGCCAGCAAACCAGACAGGGTTGGATCTGCTTTCTTT
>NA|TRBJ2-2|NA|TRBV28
CASTVTSRAGELFF
TGTGCCAGCACCGTCACTAGCCGAGCCGGGGAGCTGTTTTTT
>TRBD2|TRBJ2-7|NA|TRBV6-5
CASSTGRAYEQYF
TGTGCCAGCAGTACGGGGAGGGCCTACGAGCAGTACTTC
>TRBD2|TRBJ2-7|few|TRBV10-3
CASSEDVAGGEQYF
TGTGCCAGCAGTGAGGATGTGGCGGGGGGCGAGCAGTACTTC
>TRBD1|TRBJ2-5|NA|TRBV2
CASREKTGGYETQYF
TGTGCCAGCAGGGAAAAGACAGGGGGCTATGAGACCCAGTACTTC